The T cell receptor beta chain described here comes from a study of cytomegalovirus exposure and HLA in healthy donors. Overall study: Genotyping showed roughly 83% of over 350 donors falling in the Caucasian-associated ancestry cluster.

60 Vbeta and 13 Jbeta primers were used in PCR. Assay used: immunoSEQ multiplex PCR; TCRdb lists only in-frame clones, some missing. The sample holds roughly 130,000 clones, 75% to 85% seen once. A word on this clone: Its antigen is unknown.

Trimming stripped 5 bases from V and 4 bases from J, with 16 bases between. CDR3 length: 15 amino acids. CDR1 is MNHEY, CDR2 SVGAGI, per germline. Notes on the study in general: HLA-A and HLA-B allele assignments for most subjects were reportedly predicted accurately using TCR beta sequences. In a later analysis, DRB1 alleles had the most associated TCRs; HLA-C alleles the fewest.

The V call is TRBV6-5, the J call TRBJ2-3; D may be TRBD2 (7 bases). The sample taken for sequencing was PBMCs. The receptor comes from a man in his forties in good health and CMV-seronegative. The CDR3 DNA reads TGTGCCAGCAGTCTAACCTGGGGGGGCGCAGATACGCAGTATTTT. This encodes CASSLTWGGADTQYF.